Described below is a single T cell receptor beta chain sequence and its context. The CDR3 has 16 amino acids. CDR1 SGHAT and CDR2 FQDESV come from the germline V gene (reference sequence). The V end lost 7 bases, the J end lost 3 bases, and 18 bases lay between the germline ends. The protocol was immunoSEQ multiplex PCR, while the TCRdb copy is restricted to in-frame clones and leaves out a portion. The sample holds over 35,000 clones, just under 80% seen once. This entry is derived from a study of blood T cell repertoires in COVID-19. The overall study: PBMCs, B-cell-depleted T cells, or T cells were the source of the cDNA or gDNA that made up the material.

The sequenced sample was peripheral blood. The chain carries TRBV11-1 and TRBJ2-2; perhaps TRBD1 as D (6 bases). This clonotype originated in a man in his 60s with acute or convalescent COVID-19. The CDR3 bases are TGTGCCAGCACCCTGCTTCCCGACAGGTACACCGGGGAGCTGTTTTTT. It yields the protein CASTLLPDRYTGELFF.